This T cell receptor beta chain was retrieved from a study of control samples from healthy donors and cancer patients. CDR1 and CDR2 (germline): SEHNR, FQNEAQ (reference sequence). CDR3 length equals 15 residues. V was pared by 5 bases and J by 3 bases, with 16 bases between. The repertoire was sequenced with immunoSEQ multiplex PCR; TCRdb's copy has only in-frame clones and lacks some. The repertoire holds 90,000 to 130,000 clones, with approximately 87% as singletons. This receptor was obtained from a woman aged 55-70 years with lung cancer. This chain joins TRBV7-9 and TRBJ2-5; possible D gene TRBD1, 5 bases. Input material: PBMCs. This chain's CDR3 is CASSSFSGLEETQYF. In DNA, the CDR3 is TGTGCCAGCAGCAGTTTCTCAGGGTTAGAAGAGACCCAGTACTTC. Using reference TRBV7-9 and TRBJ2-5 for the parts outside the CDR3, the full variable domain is DTGVSQNPRHKITKRGQNVTFRCDPISEHNRLYWYRQTLGQGPEFLTYFQNEAQLEKSRLLSDRFSAERPKGSFSTLEIQRTEQGDSAMYLCASSSFSGLEETQYFGPGTRLLVL.